The 5 T cell receptor beta chains listed next were all sequenced from one sample in a study of T cell repertoires in cytomegalovirus infection. Their antigens are not known. Each CDR3 protein gets one entry after TCRdb re-called the reads with MiXCR. The data hold about 310,000 distinct CDR3 sequences, with roughly 25% observed a single time. The specimen comprised cultured PBMCs, sampled from culture after CMV antigen stimulation. The origin of the receptors is a human donor in good health (CMV status not recorded). Some clones in this sample may be carry-over from other donors' samples.

This clonotype was seen a few times. The chain couples TRBV12-3 or TRBV12-4 to TRBJ2-1; TRBD1 or TRBD2 may be the D gene (5 bases each). The CDR3 spans 16 residues. The V gene lost 3 bases and the J gene lost 0 bases, with 12 bases spanning the gap. The CDR3: CASSLEWGSSYNEQFF. CDR3 coding DNA: TGTGCCAGCAGTTTGGAATGGGGGAGCTCCTACAATGAGCAGTTCTTC.

This clonotype has a count of ten or more. The chain recombines TRBV6-5 with TRBJ2-1; D is ambiguous. Germline-derived CDR1 and CDR2 are MNHEY and SVGAGI. The length of the CDR3 is 15 residues. Between the trimmed V and J ends, which lost 2 bases and 8 bases, there was a span of 16 bases. This CDR3 is CASSYGPYPLDEQFF. The CDR3 coding sequence is TGTGCCAGCAGTTACGGGCCTTACCCCTTGGATGAGCAGTTCTTC.

This clonotype came up many times. The chain's CDR3 is CASSPRTAGNTEAFF. As DNA, the CDR3 is TGTGCCAGTAGTCCGCGGACAGCGGGAAACACTGAAGCTTTCTTT. The chain carries TRBV19 and TRBJ1-1; perhaps TRBD1 as D (6 bases). The CDR3 extends over 15 amino acids. The germline V gene has CDR1 LNHDA and CDR2 SQIVND (reference sequence). V was trimmed by 5 bases and J by 2 bases, leaving 15 bases between them.

This clonotype was counted only a few times. The rearrangement joins TRBV5-6 to TRBJ2-1, with D possibly TRBD2 on 6 matching bases. The CDR3 is 16 amino acids. The V end was cut by 4 bases, the J end by 8 bases, with 22 bases between. CDR1 SGHDT and CDR2 YYEEEE come from the germline V gene. CDR3 nucleotides: TGTGCCAGCAGCGAGAAAGATGATCACGGGGGTTATGAGCAGTTCTTC. Protein product: CASSEKDDHGGYEQFF. Based on the CDR3 plus reference TRBV5-6 and TRBJ2-1, the full variable domain is DAGVTQSPTHLIKTRGQQVTLRCSPKSGHDTVSWYQQALGQGPQFIFQYYEEEERQRGNFPDRFSGHQFPNYSSELNVNALLLGDSALYLCASSEKDDHGGYEQFFGPGTRLTVL.

The rearrangement links TRBV6-5 to TRBJ2-1; no firm D call. V was trimmed by 0 bases and J by 2 bases, leaving 11 bases between them. The germline V gene encodes CDR1 MNHEY and CDR2 SVGAGI. The CDR3 has 16 amino acids. For the CDR3, the DNA is TGTGCCAGCAGTTACTCATCCCCGTCAACCTACAATGAGCAGTTCTTC. This translates into CASSYSSPSTYNEQFF.